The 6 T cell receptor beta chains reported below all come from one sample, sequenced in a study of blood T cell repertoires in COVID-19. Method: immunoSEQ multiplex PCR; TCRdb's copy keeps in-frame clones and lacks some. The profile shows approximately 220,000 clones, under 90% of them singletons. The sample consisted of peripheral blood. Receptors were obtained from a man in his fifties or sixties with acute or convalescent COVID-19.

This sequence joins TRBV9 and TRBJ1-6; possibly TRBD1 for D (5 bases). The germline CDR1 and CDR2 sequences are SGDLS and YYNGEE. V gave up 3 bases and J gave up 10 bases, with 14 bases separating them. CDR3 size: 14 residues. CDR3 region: CASSARGAGSPLHF. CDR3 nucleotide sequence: TGTGCCAGCAGCGCACGTGGGGCTGGATCACCCCTCCACTTT.

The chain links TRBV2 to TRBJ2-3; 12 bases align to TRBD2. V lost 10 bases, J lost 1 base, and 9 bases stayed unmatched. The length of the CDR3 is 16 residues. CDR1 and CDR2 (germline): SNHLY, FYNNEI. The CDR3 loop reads CATRGLAGLRTDTQYF. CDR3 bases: TGTGCCACCAGGGGACTAGCGGGCCTTCGCACAGATACGCAGTATTTT.

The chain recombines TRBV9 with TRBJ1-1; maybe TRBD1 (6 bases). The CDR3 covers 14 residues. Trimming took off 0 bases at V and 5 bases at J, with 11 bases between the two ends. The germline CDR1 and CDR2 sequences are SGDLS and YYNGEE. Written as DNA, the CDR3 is TGTGCCAGCAGCGTAGCTGTCAGGGGTACTGAAGCTTTCTTT. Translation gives CASSVAVRGTEAFF.

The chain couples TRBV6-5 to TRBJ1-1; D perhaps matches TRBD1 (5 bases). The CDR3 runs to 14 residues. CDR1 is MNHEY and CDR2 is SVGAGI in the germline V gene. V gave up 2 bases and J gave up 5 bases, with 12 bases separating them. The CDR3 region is CASSYGTRGTEAFF. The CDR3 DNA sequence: TGTGCCAGCAGTTACGGGACTCGAGGGACTGAAGCTTTCTTT.

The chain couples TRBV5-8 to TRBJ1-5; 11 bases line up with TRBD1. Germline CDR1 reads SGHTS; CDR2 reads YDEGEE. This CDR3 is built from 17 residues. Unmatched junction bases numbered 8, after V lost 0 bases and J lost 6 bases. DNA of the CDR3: TGTGCCAGCAGCTTGGGACCCGGACAGGGGGCAACTCAGCCCCAGCATTTT. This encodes CASSLGPGQGATQPQHF.

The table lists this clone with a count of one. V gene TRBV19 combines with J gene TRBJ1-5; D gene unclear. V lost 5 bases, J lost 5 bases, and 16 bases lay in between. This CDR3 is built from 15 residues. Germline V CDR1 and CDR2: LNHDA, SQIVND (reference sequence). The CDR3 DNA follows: TGTGCCAGTAGTGCGGGGTTAATATGGTATCAGCCCCAGCATTTT. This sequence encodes CASSAGLIWYQPQHF.